The 9 T cell receptor beta chains reported below all come from one sample, sequenced in a study of control samples from healthy donors and cancer patients. Here immunoSEQ multiplex PCR was the method, and the copy in TCRdb shows in-frame clones only, minus some. Of 100,000 to 150,000 clones detected, about 89% appear once; the ten largest clones hold approximately 37%. Sequencing input: blood. These receptors were obtained from a man aged 45-60 years in good health.

V gene TRBV30 combines with J gene TRBJ2-1, with unresolved D. Looked up from germline, CDR1 is GTSNPN and CDR2 is SVGIG (reference sequence). The length of the CDR3 is 14 residues. V lost 0 bases to trimming and J lost 5 bases, with 11 bases between them. Here the CDR3 reads CAWSVGTHNNEQFF. The CDR3 coding sequence is TGTGCCTGGAGTGTGGGCACCCATAACAATGAGCAGTTCTTC.

The rearrangement joins TRBV30 to TRBJ1-1, with D possibly being TRBD1 (5 bases). The CDR3 totals 13 residues. Germline V lookup: CDR1 GTSNPN, CDR2 SVGIG (reference sequence). Trimming took 0 bases from V and 4 from J, leaving 9 bases between them. CDR3 region: CAWSVRGLTEAFF. CDR3 DNA sequence: TGTGCCTGGAGTGTACGGGGACTCACTGAAGCTTTCTTT. The full variable domain, with the rest looked up from reference TRBV30 and TRBJ1-1, is SQTIHQWPATLVQPVGSPLSLECTVEGTSNPNLYWYRQAAGRGLQLLFYSVGIGQISSEVPQNLSASRPQDRQFILSSKKLLLSDSGFYLCAWSVRGLTEAFFGQGTRLTVV.

The chain joins TRBV30 to TRBJ1-4; 9 bases line up with TRBD1. Germline V gene sequence: CDR1 GTSNPN, CDR2 SVGIG (reference sequence). J lost 7 bases, V lost 3 bases, and 6 bases had no gene match. The CDR3 is 14 residues long. CDR3 loop: CAWRTQGAREKLFF. CDR3 DNA: TGTGCCTGGAGGACACAGGGGGCTCGTGAAAAACTGTTTTTT.

The chain couples TRBV2 to TRBJ1-5; possible D gene TRBD1, 5 bases. The CDR3 runs to 14 residues. Looked up from germline, CDR1 is SNHLY and CDR2 is FYNNEI. Trimming took 6 bases from V and 7 from J, leaving 16 bases between them. The CDR3 here is CASRWDPAGQPQHF. In DNA, the CDR3 is TGTGCCAGCAGATGGGACCCAGCGGGGCAGCCCCAGCATTTT.

This clone showed up just a few times. The gene calls are TRBV5-4 and TRBJ1-2; no definite D call. This CDR3 region has 17 residues. The germline V gene has CDR1 SGHNT and CDR2 YYREEE (reference sequence). With 2 bases removed from V and 5 bases from J, the gap between germline ends came to 22 bases. CDR3 sequence: CASSFGLGKGIPYGYTF. The CDR3, as DNA: TGTGCCAGCAGCTTCGGACTGGGAAAGGGTATTCCTTATGGCTACACCTTC.

The CDR3 protein is CASSPPIHAKNGYTF. CDR3 bases: TGTGCCAGCAGCCCCCCCATTCACGCTAAGAATGGCTACACCTTC. The V call is TRBV21-1, the J call TRBJ1-2. TRBV21-1 is a recognized pseudogene. This CDR3 has 15 residues.

This clone has more than one count but fewer than ten. The V call is TRBV7-9, the J call TRBJ1-6; D unresolved. There are 13 residues in the CDR3. CDR1 is SEHNR, CDR2 FQNEAQ, per germline (reference sequence). Trimming took 6 bases from V and 5 from J, leaving 8 bases between them. The CDR3 protein is CASSVVNNSPLHF. The CDR3 bases are TGTGCCAGCAGTGTAGTGAATAATTCACCCCTCCACTTT.

The V call is TRBV29-1, the J call TRBJ1-2; no clear D. The CDR3 contains 14 residues. Trimming removed 2 bases from V and 4 bases from J, with 14 bases in between. Germline loops: CDR1 SQVTM, CDR2 ANQGSEA. The CDR3 reads CSVEQYQWTYGYTF. The CDR3 region has the DNA TGCAGCGTTGAACAATACCAGTGGACCTATGGCTACACCTTC.

V usage is TRBV19 and J usage is TRBJ1-6; TRBD1 might be the D (6 bases). Germline loops: CDR1 LNHDA, CDR2 SQIVND (reference sequence). Deletions cut 1 base from V and 10 bases from J, with 11 bases between. The CDR3 is 14 amino acids. The DNA of the CDR3 is TGTGCCAGTAGTATAGGCCAGAGGGGGTCACCCCTCCACTTT. It codes for CASSIGQRGSPLHF. Drawing the rest from reference TRBV19 and TRBJ1-6, the complete variable domain is DGGITQSPKYLFRKEGQNVTLSCEQNLNHDAMYWYRQDPGQGLRLIYYSQIVNDFQKGDIAEGYSVSREKKESFPLTVTSAQKNPTAFYLCASSIGQRGSPLHFGNGTRLTVT.